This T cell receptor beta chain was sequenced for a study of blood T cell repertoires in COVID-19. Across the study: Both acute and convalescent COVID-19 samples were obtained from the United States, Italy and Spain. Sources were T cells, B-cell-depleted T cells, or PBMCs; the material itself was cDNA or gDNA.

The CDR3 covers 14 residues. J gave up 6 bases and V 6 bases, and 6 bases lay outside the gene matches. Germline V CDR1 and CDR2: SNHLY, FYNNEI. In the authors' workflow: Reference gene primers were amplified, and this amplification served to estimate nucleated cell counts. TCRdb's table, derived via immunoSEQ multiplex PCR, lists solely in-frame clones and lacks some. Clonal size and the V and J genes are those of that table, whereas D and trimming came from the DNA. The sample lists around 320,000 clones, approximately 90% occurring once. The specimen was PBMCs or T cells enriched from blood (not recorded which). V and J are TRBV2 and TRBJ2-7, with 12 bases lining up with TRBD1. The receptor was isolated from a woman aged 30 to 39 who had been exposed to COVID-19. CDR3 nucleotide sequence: TGTGCCAGCAGCGACGGGACAGGGGGCTTCGAGCAGTACTTC. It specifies CASSDGTGGFEQYF.